A selection of T cell receptor beta chains follows, all from one sample in a study of identical twins. TCRdb reprocessed the 5' RACE reads with MiXCR, giving one entry per CDR3 protein. The sample carries 550,000 to 700,000 distinct CDR3 sequences, around 20% recorded once. These records were also assigned to another study, of T cells expressing NK-cell markers.

The sample taken for sequencing was PBMCs. These receptors originate from a woman between 18 and 30 years old in good health. CDR3s include the opening cysteine and the closing phenylalanine or tryptophan. A D gene is named only where the DNA matches it firmly. The size entry is marked missing in some rows and otherwise reads once, few, many or a size class.

clone_size	d_call	v_call	j_call	cdr3_aa	cdr3_nt
few	.	TRBV4-3	TRBJ2-7	CASSQEMGGPAGEQYF	TGCGCCAGCAGCCAAGAAATGGGGGGCCCCGCGGGAGAGCAGTACTTC
.	.	TRBV12-3/TRBV12-4	TRBJ1-1	CASSLNKGPTEAFF	TGTGCCAGCAGTTTAAACAAGGGTCCCACTGAAGCTTTCTTT
.	TRBD1	TRBV6-1	TRBJ2-7	CASSDPGGQGSYEQYF	TGTGCCAGCAGCGACCCCGGGGGACAGGGATCCTACGAGCAGTACTTC
many	.	TRBV20-1	TRBJ1-6	CSARWQPNSPLHF	TGCAGTGCTAGATGGCAGCCAAATTCACCCCTCCACTTT
.	TRBD2	TRBV5-1	TRBJ2-1	CASSSAGISGGYNEQFF	TGCGCCAGCAGCTCGGCAGGTATTAGCGGGGGATACAATGAGCAGTTCTTC
many	.	TRBV29-1	TRBJ1-1	CSVGEDSTLEAFF	TGCAGCGTGGGGGAAGATTCTACGCTTGAAGCTTTCTTT
few	.	TRBV9	TRBJ2-1	CASSVLGETYNEQFF	TGTGCCAGCAGCGTTTTGGGAGAGACCTACAATGAGCAGTTCTTC
few	.	TRBV20-1	TRBJ2-5	CSATLEQETQYF	TGCAGTGCTACACTGGAGCAAGAGACCCAGTACTTC
few	.	TRBV7-2	TRBJ2-3	CASSLLLPPNTQYF	TGTGCCAGCAGCTTACTCCTACCCCCGAATACGCAGTATTTT
few	.	TRBV20-1	TRBJ2-3	CSAGPPAGLPDTQYF	TGCAGTGCTGGACCCCCCGCGGGACTCCCAGATACGCAGTATTTT
few	.	TRBV20-1	TRBJ2-3	CSVADPSTDTQYF	TGCAGTGTAGCGGACCCTAGCACAGATACGCAGTATTTT
.	.	TRBV7-9	TRBJ2-5	CASSPRDNQETQYF	TGTGCCAGCAGCCCCCGGGACAACCAAGAGACCCAGTACTTC
many	.	TRBV29-1	TRBJ2-7	CSVRDPITYEQYF	TGCAGCGTGCGGGACCCGATAACTTACGAGCAGTACTTC
.	TRBD2	TRBV7-7	TRBJ2-2	CASSLRPAGGLNTGELFF	TGTGCCAGCAGCTTACGCCCAGCGGGAGGGCTCAACACCGGGGAGCTGTTTTTT
.	.	TRBV21-1	TRBJ2-5	CASSLGYGLQGRETQYF	TGTGCCAGCAGCCTTGGATATGGCCTTCAGGGACGGGAGACCCAGTACTTC
.	TRBD2	TRBV4-3	TRBJ2-1	CASSQDRVGTSGSNEQFF	TGCGCCAGCAGCCAAGATAGAGTCGGGACTAGCGGGAGTAATGAGCAGTTCTTC
few	.	TRBV20-1	TRBJ2-3	CSASRGASGTDTQYF	TGCAGTGCTAGTCGGGGAGCGTCTGGCACAGATACGCAGTATTTT
few	.	TRBV9	TRBJ2-1	CASSVGGPDNEQFF	TGTGCCAGCAGCGTGGGGGGGCCCGACAATGAGCAGTTCTTC
.	.	TRBV9	TRBJ2-3	CASSVLPLSTDTQYF	TGTGCCAGCAGCGTACTCCCGTTAAGCACAGATACGCAGTATTTT
.	TRBD1	TRBV12-3/TRBV12-4	TRBJ2-1	CASTRTGGVYNEQFF	TGTGCCAGCACCAGAACAGGGGGTGTATACAATGAGCAGTTCTTC
many	TRBD1	TRBV20-1	TRBJ1-2	CSARLGGNYGYTF	TGCAGTGCTAGATTAGGGGGCAACTATGGCTACACCTTC
.	.	TRBV5-4	TRBJ1-4	CASSLDYLSEKLFF	TGTGCCAGCAGCTTGGATTATCTTAGTGAAAAACTGTTTTTT
few	.	TRBV6-1	TRBJ1-2	CASSPFQAPNYGYTF	TGTGCCAGCAGTCCCTTCCAGGCTCCTAACTATGGCTACACCTTC
.	.	TRBV18	TRBJ2-7	CASSGAFLGYEQYF	TGTGCCAGCTCGGGGGCCTTTCTAGGCTACGAGCAGTACTTC
.	.	TRBV27	TRBJ2-7	CASSHNDRRTHEQYF	TGTGCCAGCAGCCATAATGACAGACGGACCCACGAGCAGTACTTC
.	.	TRBV29-1	TRBJ2-3	CSGEPIGDTQYF	TGCAGCGGAGAACCGATAGGGGATACGCAGTATTTT
.	.	TRBV11-3	TRBJ2-1	CASSWSLFDEQFF	TGTGCCAGCAGCTGGAGCCTTTTCGATGAGCAGTTCTTC
few	.	TRBV7-8	TRBJ2-7	CASSALGDSYEQYF	TGTGCCAGCAGCGCCCTAGGGGACTCCTACGAGCAGTACTTC
few	TRBD1	TRBV12-3/TRBV12-4	TRBJ1-4	CASSLGDSQNEKLFF	TGTGCCAGCAGTTTAGGGGACAGCCAGAATGAAAAACTGTTTTTT
.	TRBD2	TRBV9	TRBJ2-1	CASTRLAGSSYNEQFF	TGTGCCAGCACCCGACTAGCGGGGTCGTCCTACAATGAGCAGTTCTTC
few	.	TRBV7-9	TRBJ2-7	CASSPRIDHYEQYF	TGTGCCAGCAGCCCTCGTATCGATCATTACGAGCAGTACTTC
.	.	TRBV5-1	TRBJ1-1	CASSLTDLNTEAFF	TGCGCCAGCAGCCTGACAGATTTGAACACTGAAGCTTTCTTT
.	.	TRBV12-3/TRBV12-4	TRBJ1-5	CASSLSDRNQPQHF	TGTGCCAGCAGTTTAAGTGACCGAAATCAGCCCCAGCATTTT
few	TRBD2	TRBV7-2	TRBJ2-5	CASSLGSGIETQYF	TGTGCCAGCAGCTTGGGTAGCGGGATTGAGACCCAGTACTTC
many	.	TRBV10-3	TRBJ2-7	CAISGAGEQYF	TGTGCCATCAGTGGGGCCGGGGAGCAGTACTTC
.	.	TRBV29-1	TRBJ2-2	CSVGAGFGELFF	TGCAGCGTAGGGGCGGGTTTCGGGGAGCTGTTTTTT
few	.	TRBV24-1	TRBJ2-1	CATSAPRGHEQFF	TGTGCCACCAGTGCTCCCAGGGGCCATGAGCAGTTCTTC
many	TRBD2	TRBV29-1	TRBJ2-3	CSVEGKRGTDTQYF	TGCAGCGTTGAAGGGAAGCGGGGAACAGATACGCAGTATTTT
few	.	TRBV12-3/TRBV12-4	TRBJ1-1	CASRLKGRAFF	TGTGCCAGCAGACTTAAAGGGAGGGCTTTCTTT
.	TRBD1	TRBV5-1	TRBJ2-5	CASSTDRGRETQYF	TGCGCCAGCAGCACCGACAGGGGGCGCGAGACCCAGTACTTC
.	.	TRBV9	TRBJ2-7	CASSVGWTASYEQYF	TGTGCCAGCAGCGTAGGCTGGACAGCCTCCTACGAGCAGTACTTC
.	.	TRBV7-2	TRBJ2-3	CASAPLGRTKTQYF	TGTGCCAGCGCGCCCCTGGGTAGGACCAAAACGCAGTATTTT
.	TRBD2	TRBV20-1	TRBJ2-3	CSAHALAGGSTDTQYF	TGCAGTGCCCACGCGTTAGCGGGAGGATCGACAGATACGCAGTATTTT
many	TRBD2	TRBV20-1	TRBJ2-7	CSARDRTSGSYEQYF	TGCAGTGCTAGAGATCGGACTAGCGGATCCTACGAGCAGTACTTC
.	.	TRBV29-1	TRBJ1-2	CSVESATGYTF	TGCAGCGTTGAGAGTGCGACTGGCTACACCTTC
many	.	TRBV12-3/TRBV12-4	TRBJ1-1	CASSLYGTEAFF	TGTGCCAGCAGTTTGTACGGCACTGAAGCTTTCTTT
many	TRBD1	TRBV6-5	TRBJ2-5	CASRGQKETQYF	TGTGCCAGCCGGGGACAGAAAGAGACCCAGTACTTC
.	.	TRBV9	TRBJ2-4	CASSVVGGPKNIQYF	TGTGCCAGCAGCGTAGTAGGAGGGCCCAAAAACATTCAGTACTTC
few	.	TRBV6-1	TRBJ2-7	CASSALGGARAYEQYF	TGTGCCAGCAGTGCCTTAGGAGGGGCAAGGGCCTACGAGCAGTACTTC
.	TRBD2	TRBV10-3	TRBJ2-7	CAISPGGAHYEQYF	TGTGCCATCAGCCCCGGGGGGGCACACTACGAGCAGTACTTC
few	.	TRBV18	TRBJ2-7	CASSPGTSHYEQYF	TGTGCCAGCTCACCGGGGACTTCCCACTACGAGCAGTACTTC
.	.	TRBV6-2/TRBV6-3	TRBJ1-2	CASSNVGYGYTF	TGTGCCAGCTCGAACGTCGGGTATGGCTACACCTTC
.	.	TRBV7-3	TRBJ2-2	CASSLIRAGELFF	TGTGCCAGCAGCTTAATTCGGGCCGGGGAGCTGTTTTTT
many	.	TRBV29-1	TRBJ2-3	CSVDGDTQYF	TGCAGCGTTGACGGGGATACGCAGTATTTT
once	.	TRBV12-3/TRBV12-4	TRBJ2-7	CASSFGEGYGTYEQYF	TGTGCCAGCAGTTTCGGAGAAGGGTACGGAACCTACGAGCAGTACTTC
.	.	TRBV20-1	TRBJ1-6	CSARKGGRSSYNSPLHF	TGCAGTGCTAGAAAGGGAGGGAGGAGCTCCTATAATTCACCCCTCCACTTT
.	.	TRBV20-1	TRBJ2-7	CSADGRASYEQYF	TGCAGTGCTGATGGGAGAGCCTCCTACGAGCAGTACTTC
.	TRBD2	TRBV20-1	TRBJ2-4	CSARGASGRAWNIQYF	TGCAGTGCTAGAGGGGCCAGCGGGAGGGCGTGGAACATTCAGTACTTC
.	TRBD2	TRBV18	TRBJ2-1	CASSLSATSGGYNEQFF	TGTGCCAGCTCACTGTCCGCGACTAGCGGGGGCTACAATGAGCAGTTCTTC